One and the same sample provided the 24 T cell receptor beta chains below, sequenced in a study of blood T cell repertoires in COVID-19. Data came from immunoSEQ multiplex PCR; TCRdb stores just in-frame clones and leaves some out. The table shows 300,000 to 500,000 clones, with 70% to 90% occurring only once. The sequenced sample was PBMCs or T cells enriched from blood (not recorded which). The source is a woman in her forties with acute COVID-19.

This chain connects TRBV7-8 to TRBJ1-1; no firm D call. The CDR3 has 14 residues. Germline CDR1 SGHVS, CDR2 FQNEAQ. Trimming left V 5 bases short and J 4 bases short, with 14 bases between. CDR3 residues: CASSRDGRGTEAFF. DNA of the CDR3: TGTGCCAGCAGCCGAGACGGCCGGGGCACTGAAGCTTTCTTT.

The chain employs TRBV5-1 and TRBJ2-5; a weak D match, TRBD2 (6 bases). Germline V CDR1 and CDR2: SGHRS, YFSETQ. The length of the CDR3 is 14 residues. V was cut by 5 bases and J by 2 bases, with 13 bases left in between. As DNA, the CDR3 is TGCGCCAGCAGGGCCCTACGGGGGCAAGAGACCCAGTACTTC. Translation: CASRALRGQETQYF.

This clone has a single count. This rearrangement joins TRBV6-5 to TRBJ1-2; a weak D match, TRBD1 (6 bases). Germline CDR1 is MNHEY and CDR2 is SVGAGI. V gave up 7 bases and J gave up 7 bases, with 16 bases separating them. The CDR3 has 13 residues. CDR3 amino acids: CASKGTPAAGYTF. CDR3 DNA: TGTGCCAGCAAAGGGACACCGGCGGCTGGCTACACCTTC.

This chain uses TRBV3-1 (or the pseudogene TRBV3-2) with TRBJ1-2; 7 bases fit TRBD1. With V trimmed by 3 bases and J by 8 bases, 3 bases remained unmatched. CDR3 length equals 12 residues. CDR1 and CDR2 (germline): LGHDT, YNNKEL (reference sequence). The CDR3 sequence is CASSQTGSGYTF. DNA for the CDR3: TGTGCCAGCAGCCAGACAGGGAGCGGCTACACCTTC.

V usage is TRBV7-9 and J usage is TRBJ1-2; no reliable D call. Germline V CDR1 and CDR2: SEHNR, FQNEAQ (reference sequence). The CDR3 covers 13 residues. The ends were cut back, 3 bases at V and 8 bases at J, with 13 bases in the middle. CDR3 nucleotides: TGTGCCAGCAGCTTGCTCGGGGATTGGGGCTACACCTTC. This codes for CASSLLGDWGYTF.

The rearrangement links TRBV19 to TRBJ1-1, with D possibly matching TRBD1 (6 bases). The germline gives CDR1 LNHDA, CDR2 SQIVND (reference sequence). V lost 1 base and J lost 2, with 11 bases in between. The CDR3 extends over 15 amino acids. The CDR3, as DNA: TGTGCCAGTAGTATAGCCGGGACAAGTAACACTGAAGCTTTCTTT. Its protein product is CASSIAGTSNTEAFF.

As for this clone: This same CDR3 is encoded by further DNA sequences in the sample. CDR3 nucleotide sequence: TGCGCCAGCAGCTTGGGGAGCTCTGGAAACACCATATATTTT. As protein: CASSLGSSGNTIYF. The V and J genes are TRBV5-1 and TRBJ1-3; no definite D call. The CDR3 is 14 amino acids. V lost 0 bases, J lost 0 bases, and 4 bases lay in between. The germline V gene has CDR1 SGHRS and CDR2 YFSETQ.

Comments on this clone: Other DNA sequences in the sample encode the same CDR3. J is TRBJ2-1 and V is TRBV9; 10 positions match TRBD1. CDR1 is SGDLS and CDR2 is YYNGEE in the germline V gene. Trimming removed 4 bases from V and 6 bases from J; junction bases left unmatched: 7. The CDR3 extends over 15 amino acids. The CDR3 DNA is TGTGCCAGCAGCTTCGGACAGGGGGTGGGCAATGAGCAGTTCTTC. Protein product: CASSFGQGVGNEQFF.

This chain uses TRBV5-4 with TRBJ1-2; D perhaps matches TRBD1 (6 bases). This CDR3 region has 13 residues. Trimming removed 4 bases at V and 4 bases at J, with 11 bases between. The V gene's germline CDR1 is SGHNT and CDR2 YYREEE (reference sequence). The CDR3 nucleotides read TGTGCCAGCAGCAACTCAGGGGTCTATGGCTACACCTTC. It is translated as CASSNSGVYGYTF. Variable domain in full (rest from reference TRBV5-4 and TRBJ1-2): ETGVTQSPTHLIKTRGQQVTLRCSSQSGHNTVSWYQQALGQGPQFIFQYYREEENGRGNFPPRFSGLQFPNYSSELNVNALELDDSALYLCASSNSGVYGYTFGSGTRLTVV.

The rearrangement links TRBV9 to TRBJ2-1; the match to TRBD1 covers 8 bases. Looked up from germline, CDR1 is SGDLS and CDR2 is YYNGEE. V dropped 4 bases and J dropped 7; count of bases not matched to a gene: 7. This CDR3 region has 14 residues. The DNA for the CDR3 is TGTGCCAGCAGCCCATGGGACAGGCAGAATGAGCAGTTCTTC. Translating gives CASSPWDRQNEQFF.

The V call is TRBV15, the J call TRBJ1-1; tentative D call: TRBD1 (5 bases). Trimming removed 0 bases at V and 4 bases at J, with 18 bases between. CDR1 is LNHNV and CDR2 is YYDKDF in the germline V gene (reference sequence). The CDR3 is made up of 17 amino acids. CDR3 sequence reads: CATSRDMAGRWGTEAFF. CDR3 in DNA: TGTGCCACCAGCAGAGATATGGCAGGGCGTTGGGGCACTGAAGCTTTCTTT.

The chain couples TRBV4-1 to TRBJ2-3; TRBD2 matches at 8 bases. V shed 0 bases, J shed 7 bases, and the junction held 9 bases outside the gene matches. Germline assignment: CDR1 MGHRA and CDR2 YSYEKL. The CDR3 runs to 16 residues. This CDR3 reads CASSQDFGGVENTQYF. The CDR3 DNA reads as TGCGCCAGCAGCCAAGATTTCGGGGGGGTGGAAAATACGCAGTATTTT.

The chain joins TRBV11-2 to TRBJ2-7, with 16 bases that match TRBD2. The CDR3 contains 18 residues. Trimming removed 0 bases from V and 2 bases from J; junction bases left unmatched: 4. The V gene's germline CDR1 is SGHAT and CDR2 FQNNGV. The CDR3: CASSLELGTSGGAYEQYF. For the CDR3, the DNA is TGTGCCAGCAGCTTAGAGTTGGGGACTAGCGGGGGGGCCTACGAGCAGTACTTC. Full variable domain (missing parts from reference TRBV11-2 and TRBJ2-7): EAGVAQSPRYKIIEKRQSVAFWCNPISGHATLYWYQQILGQGPKLLIQFQNNGVVDDSQLPKDRFSAERLKGVDSTLKIQPAKLEDSAVYLCASSLELGTSGGAYEQYFGPGTRLTVT.

The chain employs TRBV5-1 and TRBJ2-5, with D maybe TRBD2 (5 bases). Germline assignment: CDR1 SGHRS and CDR2 YFSETQ. This CDR3 spans 13 amino acids. The V end lost 6 bases, the J end lost 3 bases, and 12 bases lay between the germline ends. CDR3 protein: CASTSHGKETQYF. The CDR3 DNA follows: TGCGCCAGCACCTCACACGGGAAAGAGACCCAGTACTTC.

The chain joins TRBV7-9 to TRBJ2-5; possibly TRBD1 for D (6 bases). The CDR3 totals 17 residues. Trimming shortened V by 1 base and J by 1 base, and 16 bases separated the two germline ends. Germline-derived CDR1 and CDR2 are SEHNR and FQNEAQ (reference sequence). The CDR3 is CASSLVFAGVGQETQYF. In DNA, the CDR3 is TGTGCCAGCAGCTTAGTTTTTGCAGGGGTTGGCCAAGAGACCCAGTACTTC.

CDR3 coding DNA: TGCAGCGCCATGCGGTCAGTGGGCACTGAAGCTTTCTTT. Protein product: CSAMRSVGTEAFF. The genes are TRBV29-1 and TRBJ1-1; D not certain. The CDR3 is 13 amino acids. Germline CDR1 reads SQVTM; CDR2 reads ANQGSEA. Trimming took off 7 bases at V and 4 bases at J, with 16 bases between the two ends.

V and J are TRBV3-1 (or the pseudogene TRBV3-2) and TRBJ1-4; a possible D gene is TRBD1 (5 bases). The V end was cut by 3 bases, the J end by 2 bases, with 13 bases between. This CDR3 region has 16 residues. Germline loops: CDR1 LGHDT, CDR2 YNNKEL (reference sequence). The CDR3, as DNA: TGTGCCAGCAGCCACAATGGGGCCAATACTAATGAAAAACTGTTTTTT. Its translation is CASSHNGANTNEKLFF.

The V gene is TRBV7-9, the J gene TRBJ1-2; TRBD1 agrees at 11 bases. Looked up from germline, CDR1 is SEHNR and CDR2 is FQNEAQ (reference sequence). V lost 7 bases and J lost 8; bases outside the gene matches: 12. CDR3 length: 15 amino acids. The CDR3 reads CASTSGQGATEGYTF. The CDR3 DNA follows: TGTGCCAGCACGAGTGGACAGGGGGCAACAGAAGGCTACACCTTC.

The chain couples TRBV7-9 to TRBJ2-7; D may be TRBD2 (5 bases). The V gene lost 1 base and the J gene lost 3 bases, with 10 bases spanning the gap. CDR1 and CDR2 (germline): SEHNR, FQNEAQ (reference sequence). The CDR3 is 14 amino acids. CDR3 loop: CASSLGLGLYEQYF. As DNA, the CDR3 is TGTGCCAGCAGCTTAGGGCTCGGACTCTACGAGCAGTACTTC.

V usage is TRBV7-9 and J usage is TRBJ2-1; 13 nucleotides line up with TRBD2. This CDR3 has 13 residues. Per germline, CDR1 SEHNR and CDR2 FQNEAQ (reference sequence). V trimming: 5 bases; J trimming: 15 bases; junction bases outside the gene matches: 7. CDR3 region: CASSPGTSGDLFF. The CDR3 DNA reads TGTGCCAGCAGCCCGGGGACTAGCGGGGATCTGTTCTTC.

V gene TRBV9 combines with J gene TRBJ2-5; 8 bases align to TRBD2. The length of the CDR3 is 17 residues. The J segment lost 0 bases and the V segment lost 0 bases, leaving 7 bases of the junction unmatched. Per the germline V gene, CDR1 is SGDLS and CDR2 is YYNGEE. The CDR3 nucleotides are TGTGCCAGCAGCGTAGGACGCAGCGGGGGATACCAAGAGACCCAGTACTTC. It translates to CASSVGRSGGYQETQYF.

The gene calls are TRBV27 and TRBJ1-1; D remains unclear. Trimming removed 7 bases at V and 0 bases at J, with 15 bases between. Germline V gene data show CDR1 as MNHEY and CDR2 as SMNVEV (reference sequence). This CDR3 contains 15 residues. DNA of the CDR3: TGTGCCAGCACCTTAATGCCGGGAGTGAACACTGAAGCTTTCTTT. Translating it yields CASTLMPGVNTEAFF.

The rearrangement uses TRBV4-1 and TRBJ1-1; 7 nucleotides line up with TRBD1. CDR3 length: 16 amino acids. J lost 5 bases, V lost 4 bases, and 13 bases had no gene match. Germline V lookup: CDR1 MGHRA, CDR2 YSYEKL. CDR3 bases: TGCGCCAGCAGCCTGAAAAGGGGGCCTGGCGGGACTGAAGCTTTCTTT. Translation: CASSLKRGPGGTEAFF.

This chain uses TRBV18 with TRBJ1-1, with D uncertain. This CDR3 spans 15 amino acids. Per germline, CDR1 KGHSH and CDR2 LQKENI. Trimming shortened V by 0 bases and J by 3 bases, and 11 bases separated the two germline ends. CDR3 region: CASSPPWRSDTEAFF. The CDR3 DNA reads TGTGCCAGCTCACCACCGTGGCGGTCGGACACTGAAGCTTTCTTT.